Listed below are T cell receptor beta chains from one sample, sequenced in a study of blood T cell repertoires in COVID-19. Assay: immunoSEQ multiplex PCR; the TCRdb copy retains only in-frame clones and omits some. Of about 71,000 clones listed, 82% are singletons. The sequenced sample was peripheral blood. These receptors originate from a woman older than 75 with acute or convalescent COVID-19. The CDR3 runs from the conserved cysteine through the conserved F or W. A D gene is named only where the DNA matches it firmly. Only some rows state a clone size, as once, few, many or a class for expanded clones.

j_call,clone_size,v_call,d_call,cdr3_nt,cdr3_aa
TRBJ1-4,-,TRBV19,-,TGTGCTGTAGGGAGGACTAATGAAAAACTGTTTTTT,CAVGRTNEKLFF
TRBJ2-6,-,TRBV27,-,TGTGCCAGCAGTTTATCGATGGGAGCCTTTTCCTCTGGGGCCAACGTCCTGACTTTC,CASSLSMGAFSSGANVLTF
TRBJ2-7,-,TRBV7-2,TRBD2,TGTGCCAGCAGCACCCTAGCGGGGTTCTACGAGCAGTACTTC,CASSTLAGFYEQYF
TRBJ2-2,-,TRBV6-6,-,TGTGCCAGCAGTTACCGAGCGGCAGCGAACACCGGGGAGCTGTTTTTT,CASSYRAAANTGELFF
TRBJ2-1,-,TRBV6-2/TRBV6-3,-,-,CASSTSTSGRADYNEQFF
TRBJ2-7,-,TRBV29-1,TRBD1,TGCAGCGCCGTTAAAGGACAGGGGGCCTACGAGCAGTACTTC,CSAVKGQGAYEQYF
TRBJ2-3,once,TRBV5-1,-,TGCGCCAGCAGCTTGTTGGGGGGTAGAAGCCTCGCAGATACGCAGTATTTT,CASSLLGGRSLADTQYF
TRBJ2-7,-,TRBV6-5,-,TGTGCCAGCAGACAACAGACCTACGAGCAGTACTTC,CASRQQTYEQYF
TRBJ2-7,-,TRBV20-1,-,TGCAGTGCTAGAGACCACTACGAGCAGTACTTC,CSARDHYEQYF
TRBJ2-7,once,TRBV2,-,TGTGCCAGCAGTCTTCAGGGGAAGGGCTACGAGCAGTACTTC,CASSLQGKGYEQYF
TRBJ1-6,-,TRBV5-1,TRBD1,TGCGCCAGCAGGAGGGACAGAAATAATTCACCCCTCCACTTT,CASRRDRNNSPLHF
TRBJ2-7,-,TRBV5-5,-,TGTGCCAGCAGCTTCACAGAGTCCTACGAGCAGTACTTC,CASSFTESYEQYF
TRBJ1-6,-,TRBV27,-,TGTGCCAGCAGTTTCTCCCTCTCACCCCTCCACTTT,CASSFSLSPLHF
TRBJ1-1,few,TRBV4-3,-,TGCGCCAGCAGCCAAGCTGACATCCGAAACACTGAAGCTTTCTTT,CASSQADIRNTEAFF
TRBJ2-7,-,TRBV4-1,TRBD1,TGCGCCAGCAGCCAAGTTCAGGGGGCCGACAGAGCCTACGAGCAGTACTTC,CASSQVQGADRAYEQYF
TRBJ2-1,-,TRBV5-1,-,TGCGCCAGCAGCCTAGAAGGGAGCGTCCACCCCCCCCAGTTCTTC,CASSLEGSVHPPQFF
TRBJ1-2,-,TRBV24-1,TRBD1,TGTGCCACCAGTGTCAGGGGGGCAAACGGCTACACCTTC,CATSVRGANGYTF
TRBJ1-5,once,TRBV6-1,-,TGTGCCAGCAGTGATACGACCTTCCTTCAGGGATCTCAGCCCCAGCATTTT,CASSDTTFLQGSQPQHF
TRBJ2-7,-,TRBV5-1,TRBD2,TGCGCCAGCAGCTTGGACCCCGGCGGGAGCTCCTACGAGCAGTACTTC,CASSLDPGGSSYEQYF
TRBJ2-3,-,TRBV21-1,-,TGTGCCAGCAGCATGGGGCAGGGTTGGACAGATACGCAGTATTTT,CASSMGQGWTDTQYF
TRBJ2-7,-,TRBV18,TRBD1,TGTGCCAGCTCACCCGCCGGGACAGGGGGGTACGAGCAGTACTTC,CASSPAGTGGYEQYF
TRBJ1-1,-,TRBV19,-,TGTGCCAGTAGTATAGGGGGGGGTACTTTTGAAGCTTTCTTT,CASSIGGGTFEAFF
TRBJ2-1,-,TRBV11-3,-,TGTGCCAGCTCCCAAAAGAGCTGGTACTCCTACAATGAGCAGTTCTTC,CASSQKSWYSYNEQFF
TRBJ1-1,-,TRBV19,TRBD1,TGTGCCAGTAGTACCCTACAGACAGGGAGCCAACGCGCTGAAGCTTTCTTT,CASSTLQTGSQRAEAFF
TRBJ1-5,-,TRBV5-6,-,TGTGCCAGCAGCTTGGGCATCGGGGTCAGGGGTAATCAGCCCCAGCATTTT,CASSLGIGVRGNQPQHF
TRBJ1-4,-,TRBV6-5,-,TGTGCCAGCAGCTCGACAACAACTAATGAAAAACTGTTTTTT,CASSSTTTNEKLFF
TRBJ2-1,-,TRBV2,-,TGTGCCAGCAGTGAATCCAGGGCAGGGTACAATGAGCAGTTCTTC,CASSESRAGYNEQFF
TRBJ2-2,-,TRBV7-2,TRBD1,TGTGCCAGCAGCGACAGGGCGAGTACCGGGGAGCTGTTTTTT,CASSDRASTGELFF
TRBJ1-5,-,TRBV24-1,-,TGTGCCACCCAGGCCCACCCGCAAGGCAATCAGCCCCAGCATTTT,CATQAHPQGNQPQHF
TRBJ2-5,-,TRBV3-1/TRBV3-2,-,TGTGCCAGCAGCCAAGGACTAGATATGGGCCAAGAGACCCAGTACTTC,CASSQGLDMGQETQYF
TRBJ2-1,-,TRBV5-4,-,TGTGCCAGCAGCTTGGTTGGGCAGGGGTTTCATCAGTTCTTC,CASSLVGQGFHQFF
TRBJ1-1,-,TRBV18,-,TGTGCCAGCTCACCCCAGGGCACGAACACTGAAGCTTTCTTT,CASSPQGTNTEAFF
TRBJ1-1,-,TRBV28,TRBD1,TGTGCCAGCAGGAAGAACAGGGGATGGGGCACTGAAGCTTTCTTT,CASRKNRGWGTEAFF
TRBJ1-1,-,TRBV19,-,TGTGCCAGTAGTATTAGGGGAAAGACTGAAGCTTTCTTT,CASSIRGKTEAFF
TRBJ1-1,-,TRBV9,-,TGTGCCAGCAGCCCGGGGTCCGGGTACCAAGCTTTCTTT,CASSPGSGYQAFF
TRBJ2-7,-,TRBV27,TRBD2,TGTGCCAGCAGGGGACTAGCGGGCCACTACGAGCAGTACTTC,CASRGLAGHYEQYF
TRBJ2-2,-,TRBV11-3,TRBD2,TGTGCCAGCAGCTCATCTAATACTAGCGGAGGGAGGAACACCGGGGAGCTGTTTTTT,CASSSSNTSGGRNTGELFF
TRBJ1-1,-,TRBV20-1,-,TGCAGTGCTAGTGCAGGGAGGGACACTGAAGCTTTCTTT,CSASAGRDTEAFF
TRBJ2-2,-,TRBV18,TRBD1,TGTGCCAGCTCACCACCGGGACAGGGTTTCTACACCGGGGAGCTGTTTTTT,CASSPPGQGFYTGELFF
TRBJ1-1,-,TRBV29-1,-,TGCAGCGCCCTCTGGGCAGGGAACACTGAAGCTTTCTTT,CSALWAGNTEAFF
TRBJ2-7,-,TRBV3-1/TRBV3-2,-,TGTGCCAGCAGCCATGGTCAGATGACCTACGAGCAGTACTTC,CASSHGQMTYEQYF
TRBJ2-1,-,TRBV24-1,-,TGTGCCACCAGTAACACCAATGAGCAGTTCTTC,CATSNTNEQFF
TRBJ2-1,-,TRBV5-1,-,TGCGCCAGCAGCTTGCGCAGCGCACGGAACAATGAGCAGTTCTTC,CASSLRSARNNEQFF
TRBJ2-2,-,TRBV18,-,TGTGCCAGCTCACCACGCCGGGAGCTCGGCACCGGGGAGCTGTTTTTT,CASSPRRELGTGELFF
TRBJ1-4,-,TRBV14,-,TGTGCCAGCAGCCAAGTCAGGGGTGGTAAACTGTTTTTT,CASSQVRGGKLFF
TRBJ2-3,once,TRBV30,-,TGTGCCTGGAGTGGGTCGGCAGATACGCAGTATTTT,CAWSGSADTQYF
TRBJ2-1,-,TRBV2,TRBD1,TGTGCCAGCAGCCCTGACAGGGCGGGTGAGCAGTTCTTC,CASSPDRAGEQFF
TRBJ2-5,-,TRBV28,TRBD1,TGTGCCAGCAGTTTTGACAGGGGAAGGGAGACCCAGTACTTC,CASSFDRGRETQYF
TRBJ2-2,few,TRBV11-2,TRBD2,TGTGCCAGCAGCTTAGTACGACTAGCGGGAATTGGGAGGGAGCTGTTTTTT,CASSLVRLAGIGRELFF
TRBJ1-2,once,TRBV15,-,TGTGCCACCAGCAGAGATAGGGGACATAACTATGGCTACACCTTC,CATSRDRGHNYGYTF
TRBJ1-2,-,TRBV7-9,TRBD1,TGTGCCAGCAGCCCCTCCGGGACAGGGGCTGGCTACACCTTC,CASSPSGTGAGYTF
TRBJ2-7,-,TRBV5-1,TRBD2,TGCGCCAGCAGCTTTAACGGCGGGAGGGCCGGCGAGCAGTACTTC,CASSFNGGRAGEQYF
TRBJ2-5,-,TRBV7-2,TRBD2,TGTGCCAGCAGCCCAGGACTAGCGGGAGTTGAGACCCAGTACTTC,CASSPGLAGVETQYF
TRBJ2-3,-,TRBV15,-,TGTGCCACCAGCAGAGGAGGGATGGGCACAGATACGCAGTATTTT,CATSRGGMGTDTQYF
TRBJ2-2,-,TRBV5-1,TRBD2,TGCGCCAGCAGCTTGGGCCTAGCGGGACCTCTAGGCGGCGGGGAGCTGTTTTTT,CASSLGLAGPLGGGELFF